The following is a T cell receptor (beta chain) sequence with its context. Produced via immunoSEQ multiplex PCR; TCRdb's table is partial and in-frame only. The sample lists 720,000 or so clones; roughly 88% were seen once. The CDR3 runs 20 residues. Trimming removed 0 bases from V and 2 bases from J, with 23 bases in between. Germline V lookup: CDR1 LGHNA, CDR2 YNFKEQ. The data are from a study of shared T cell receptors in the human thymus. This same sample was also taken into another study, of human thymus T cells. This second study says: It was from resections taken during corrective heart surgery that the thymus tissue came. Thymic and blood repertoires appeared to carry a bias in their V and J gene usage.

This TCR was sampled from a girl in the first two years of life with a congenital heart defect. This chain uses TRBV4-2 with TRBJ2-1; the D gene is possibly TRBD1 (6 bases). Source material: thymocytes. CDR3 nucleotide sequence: TGTGCCAGCAGCCAAGATGAGGGGGTAGGGCTTGGGGGTACCTACAATGAGCAGTTCTTC. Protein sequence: CASSQDEGVGLGGTYNEQFF.